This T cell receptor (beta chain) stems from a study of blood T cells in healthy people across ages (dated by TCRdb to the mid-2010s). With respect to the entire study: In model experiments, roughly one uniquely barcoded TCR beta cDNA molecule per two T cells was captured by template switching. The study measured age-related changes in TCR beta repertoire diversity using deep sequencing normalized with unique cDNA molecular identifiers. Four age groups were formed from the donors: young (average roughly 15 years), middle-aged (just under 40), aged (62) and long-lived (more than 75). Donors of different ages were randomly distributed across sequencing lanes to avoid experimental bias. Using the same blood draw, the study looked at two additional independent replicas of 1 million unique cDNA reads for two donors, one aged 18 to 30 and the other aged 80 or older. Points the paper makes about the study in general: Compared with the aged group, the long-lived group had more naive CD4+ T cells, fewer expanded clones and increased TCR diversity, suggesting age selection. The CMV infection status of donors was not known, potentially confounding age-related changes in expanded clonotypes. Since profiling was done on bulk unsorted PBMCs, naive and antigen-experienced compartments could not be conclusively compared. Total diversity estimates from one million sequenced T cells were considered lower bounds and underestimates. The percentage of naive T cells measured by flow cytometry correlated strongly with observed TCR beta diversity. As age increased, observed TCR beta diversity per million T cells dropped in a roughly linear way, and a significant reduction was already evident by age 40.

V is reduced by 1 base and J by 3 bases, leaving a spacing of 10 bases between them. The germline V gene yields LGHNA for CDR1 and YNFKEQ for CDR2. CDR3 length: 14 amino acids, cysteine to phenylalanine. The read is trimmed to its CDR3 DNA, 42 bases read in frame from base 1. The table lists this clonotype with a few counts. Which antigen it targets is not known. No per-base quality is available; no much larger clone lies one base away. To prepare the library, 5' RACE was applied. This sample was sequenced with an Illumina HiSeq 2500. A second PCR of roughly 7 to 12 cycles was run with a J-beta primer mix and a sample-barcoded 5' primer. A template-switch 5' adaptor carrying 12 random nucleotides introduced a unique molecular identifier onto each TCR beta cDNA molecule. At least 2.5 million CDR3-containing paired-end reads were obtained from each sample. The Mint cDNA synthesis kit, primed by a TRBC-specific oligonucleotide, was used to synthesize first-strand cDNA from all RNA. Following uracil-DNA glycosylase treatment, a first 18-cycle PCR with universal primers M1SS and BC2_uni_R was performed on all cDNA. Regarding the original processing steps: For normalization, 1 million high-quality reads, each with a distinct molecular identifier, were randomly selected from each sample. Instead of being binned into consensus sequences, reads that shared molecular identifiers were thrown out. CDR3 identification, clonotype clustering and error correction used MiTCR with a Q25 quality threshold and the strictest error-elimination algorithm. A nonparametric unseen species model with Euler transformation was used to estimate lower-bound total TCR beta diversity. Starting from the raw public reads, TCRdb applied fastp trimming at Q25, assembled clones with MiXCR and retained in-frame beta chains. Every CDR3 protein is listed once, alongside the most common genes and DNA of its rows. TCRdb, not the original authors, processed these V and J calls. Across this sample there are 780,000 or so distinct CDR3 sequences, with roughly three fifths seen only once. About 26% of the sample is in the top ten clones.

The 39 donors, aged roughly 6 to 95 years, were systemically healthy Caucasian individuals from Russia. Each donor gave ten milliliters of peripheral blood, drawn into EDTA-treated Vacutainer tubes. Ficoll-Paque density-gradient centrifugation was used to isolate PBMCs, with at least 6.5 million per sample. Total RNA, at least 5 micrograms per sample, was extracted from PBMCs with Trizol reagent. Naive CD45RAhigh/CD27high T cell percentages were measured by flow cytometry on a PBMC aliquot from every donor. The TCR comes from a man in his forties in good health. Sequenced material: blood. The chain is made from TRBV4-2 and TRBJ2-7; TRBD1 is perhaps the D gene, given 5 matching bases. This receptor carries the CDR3 CASSQVYRFYEQYF. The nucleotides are TGTGCCAGCAGCCAAGTATACAGGTTCTACGAGCAGTACTTC.